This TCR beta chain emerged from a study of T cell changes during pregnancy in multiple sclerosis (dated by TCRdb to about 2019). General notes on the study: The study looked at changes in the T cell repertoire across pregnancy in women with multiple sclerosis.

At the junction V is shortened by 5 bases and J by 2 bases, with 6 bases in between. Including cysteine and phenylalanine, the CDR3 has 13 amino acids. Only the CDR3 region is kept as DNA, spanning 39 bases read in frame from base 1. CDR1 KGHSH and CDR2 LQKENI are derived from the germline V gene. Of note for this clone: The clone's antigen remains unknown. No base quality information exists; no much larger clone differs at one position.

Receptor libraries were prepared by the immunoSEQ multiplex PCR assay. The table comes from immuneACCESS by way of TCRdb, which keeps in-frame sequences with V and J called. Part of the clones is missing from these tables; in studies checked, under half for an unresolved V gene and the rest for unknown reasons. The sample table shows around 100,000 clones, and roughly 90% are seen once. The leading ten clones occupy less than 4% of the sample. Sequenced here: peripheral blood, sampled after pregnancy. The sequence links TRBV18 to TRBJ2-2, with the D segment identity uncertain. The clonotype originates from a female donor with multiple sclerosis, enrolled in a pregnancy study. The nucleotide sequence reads TGTGCCAGCTCAGCGACTAACACCGGGGAGCTGTTTTTT. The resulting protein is CASSATNTGELFF.